A selection of T cell receptor beta chains follows, all from one sample in a study of vaccination and CD4 T cells after COVID-19. Each CDR3 protein gets one entry after TCRdb re-called the PCR reads with MiXCR. Altogether roughly 2,600 distinct CDR3 sequences are present, 22% being singletons, with the ten largest covering 35% to 50%. These receptors' antigens are unknown. The sample was CD4+ T cells from blood, cultured in vitro. All receptors derive from a human donor who had recovered from COVID-19. CDR3s include the opening cysteine and the closing phenylalanine or tryptophan. The D gene is left open where the match is weak. Size tells how often a clone was seen (once, few, many) or the class of an expanded clone, and some rows leave it out.

abundance,j_gene,d_gene,v_gene,CDR3aa,CDR3nt
-,TRBJ2-3,-,TRBV7-8,CASSLVGGVSPDTQYF,TGTGCCAGCAGCTTAGTCGGGGGAGTTAGCCCAGATACGCAGTATTTT
few,TRBJ2-2,-,TRBV2,CASRRDTSNTGELFF,TGTGCCAGCAGAAGGGACACCTCGAACACCGGGGAGCTGTTTTTT
medium-sized,TRBJ1-5,-,TRBV20-1,CSAGRGPSNQPQHF,TGCAGTGCTGGGCGAGGGCCCAGCAATCAGCCCCAGCATTTT
few,TRBJ2-7,TRBD1,TRBV29-1,CSVVWDRDPGPSYEQYF,TGCAGCGTTGTATGGGACAGGGACCCCGGACCCTCCTACGAGCAGTACTTC
few,TRBJ1-2,TRBD1,TRBV7-9,CASSLGGQGSGYTF,TGTGCCAGCAGCTTAGGGGGACAGGGGAGCGGCTACACCTTC
-,TRBJ1-1,-,TRBV12-3/TRBV12-4,CASSLLSNTEAFF,TGTGCCAGCAGTTTACTCTCGAACACTGAAGCTTTCTTT
medium-sized,TRBJ2-7,-,TRBV7-6,CASSLAGFVVEGPGSTYEQYF,TGTGCCAGCAGCTTAGCGGGCTTCGTGGTAGAGGGGCCAGGTTCGACCTACGAGCAGTACTTC
few,TRBJ1-3,-,TRBV15,CATSKQTAGNTIYF,TGTGCCACCAGCAAGCAGACAGCTGGAAACACCATATATTTT
-,TRBJ1-1,-,TRBV5-1,CASSYQADTEAFF,TGCGCCAGCAGCTACCAGGCGGACACTGAAGCTTTCTTT
-,TRBJ2-5,-,TRBV2,CASSVRQETQYF,TGTGCCAGCAGTGTCCGCCAAGAGACCCAGTACTTC
-,TRBJ1-2,-,TRBV19,CASSLLGYGYTF,TGTGCCAGTAGTCTCCTTGGGTATGGCTACACCTTC
-,TRBJ2-7,TRBD2,TRBV6-2/TRBV6-3,CATRLAGGLYEQYF,TGTGCCACCAGACTAGCGGGGGGCTTATACGAGCAGTACTTC
-,TRBJ1-4,-,TRBV4-1,CASSQETRGSEKLFF,TGCGCCAGCAGCCAAGAGACCCGAGGGTCTGAAAAACTGTTTTTT
medium-sized,TRBJ2-1,-,TRBV25-1,CASDRYNEQFF,TGTGCCAGCGACAGGTACAATGAGCAGTTCTTC
-,TRBJ1-5,TRBD1,TRBV6-1,CASRTGTGDNQPQHF,TGTGCCAGCAGAACCGGGACAGGGGACAATCAGCCCCAGCATTTT
-,TRBJ2-7,TRBD2,TRBV2,CASRWGGRNEQYF,TGTGCCAGCAGGTGGGGGGGGAGGAACGAGCAGTACTTC
-,TRBJ1-2,TRBD1,TRBV19,CASSIGQGNYGYTF,TGTGCCAGTAGTATCGGACAGGGGAACTATGGCTACACCTTC
-,TRBJ1-2,TRBD1,TRBV5-4,CAGQDRGQNGYTF,TGTGCCGGCCAGGACAGGGGTCAAAATGGCTACACCTTC
-,TRBJ1-1,-,TRBV30,CAALRATNTEAFF,TGTGCCGCTCTCAGGGCCACGAACACTGAAGCTTTCTTT
-,TRBJ2-2,TRBD1,TRBV5-1,CASSQGQPGELFF,TGCGCCAGCAGCCAGGGACAGCCCGGGGAGCTGTTTTTT
-,TRBJ2-1,-,TRBV7-9,CASSLASGSIRGEQFF,TGTGCCAGCAGCTTAGCGTCGGGTAGCATACGTGGTGAGCAGTTCTTC
few,TRBJ1-5,-,TRBV10-2,CASSETGGGQPQHF,TGCGCCAGCAGTGAGACGGGGGGTGGTCAGCCCCAGCATTTT
few,TRBJ2-5,TRBD2,TRBV4-1,CASSQDRSGGVETQYF,TGCGCCAGCAGCCAAGATAGAAGCGGGGGGGTAGAGACCCAGTACTTC
medium-sized,TRBJ1-1,-,TRBV6-1,CASTKGEKAFF,TGTGCCAGCACGAAAGGGGAAAAAGCTTTCTTT
-,TRBJ2-1,-,TRBV7-6,CASSLADSNEQFF,TGTGCCAGCAGCCTAGCAGACTCCAATGAGCAGTTCTTC
-,TRBJ2-1,TRBD2,TRBV15,CATSRDGLAGGLNNEQFF,TGTGCCACCAGCAGAGATGGACTAGCGGGGGGGCTGAACAATGAGCAGTTCTTC
-,TRBJ2-3,TRBD2,TRBV20-1,CSARGQVGLAIEYTQYF,TGCAGTGCTAGGGGGCAGGTGGGACTAGCGATAGAATATACGCAGTATTTT
few,TRBJ2-7,-,TRBV5-1,CASSFTGSDEQYF,TGCGCCAGCAGCTTTACAGGGTCCGACGAGCAGTACTTC